Listed here are 7 T cell receptor beta chains from one sample, sequenced in a study of CD8 T cells in Susac syndrome. A quantity of about 0.5 to 1 ug RNA underwent reverse transcription using random hexamers. MiXCR, applied by TCRdb to the immunoSEQ multiplex PCR reads, yields one record per CDR3 protein. The data contain about 300,000 distinct CDR3 sequences, roughly 85% of them singletons. The sequenced sample consisted of CD8+ T cells from PBMCs. The receptors come from a human donor with multiple sclerosis.

The V call is TRBV6-2 or TRBV6-3, the J call TRBJ2-7, with TRBD2 matching over 8 bases. Trimming removed 2 bases from V and 2 bases from J; junction bases left unmatched: 2. The CDR3 extends over 14 amino acids. Per germline, CDR1 MNHEY and CDR2 SVGEGT. This chain's CDR3 is CASSYTAGAYEQYF. The CDR3 bases are TGTGCCAGCAGTTACACAGCGGGAGCCTACGAGCAGTACTTC.

The rearrangement links TRBV6-1 to TRBJ1-2; D is unclear. Trimming shortened V by 10 bases and J by 4 bases, and 13 bases separated the two germline ends. Germline V lookup: CDR1 MNHNS, CDR2 SASEGT. This CDR3 region has 12 residues. Written as DNA, the CDR3 is TGTGCCACCGCGCCCGGTATCTATGGCTACACCTTC. It specifies CATAPGIYGYTF.

V gene TRBV27 combines with J gene TRBJ2-7; 8 nucleotides line up with TRBD1. This CDR3 is built from 15 residues. Germline trimming cut 4 bases from V and 3 bases from J; bases unmatched to any gene: 8. The germline V gene has CDR1 MNHEY and CDR2 SMNVEV (reference sequence). Here the CDR3 reads CASSSLGTGGYEQYF. In DNA form, the CDR3 reads TGTGCCAGCAGTTCCCTCGGGACAGGAGGCTACGAGCAGTACTTC.

The chain carries TRBV15 and TRBJ2-7, with D uncertain. This CDR3 spans 16 amino acids. Trimming removed 5 bases at V and 6 bases at J, with 23 bases between. CDR1 and CDR2 (germline): LNHNV, YYDKDF (reference sequence). In DNA, the CDR3 is TGTGCCACCAGCTGCTCCTTGGCAGACCCACCCCCCGAGCAGTACTTC. Amino acid sequence: CATSCSLADPPPEQYF.

This clonotype was picked up many times. J is TRBJ2-7 and V is TRBV11-2; weak D call: TRBD1 (6 bases). Germline loops: CDR1 SGHAT, CDR2 FQNNGV. CDR3 length equals 12 residues. Trimming pared 5 bases from V and 3 bases from J, leaving 8 bases between. The CDR3: CASSQDSYEQYF. DNA for the CDR3: TGTGCCAGCAGCCAGGACAGCTACGAGCAGTACTTC.

This chain uses TRBV10-3 with TRBJ2-1; TRBD2 agrees at 12 bases. With V trimmed by 6 bases and J by 8 bases, 11 bases remained unmatched. This CDR3 spans 16 amino acids. Germline V gene data show CDR1 as ENHRY and CDR2 as SYGVKD. This CDR3 is CAISTKTSGSWDEQFF. CDR3 nucleotides: TGTGCCATCAGCACCAAGACTAGCGGGAGTTGGGATGAGCAGTTCTTC.

The chain combines TRBV6-1 with TRBJ2-5, with 8 bases matching TRBD2. The trim removed 5 bases at V and 3 bases at J, leaving 5 bases unmatched. The germline V gene encodes CDR1 MNHNS and CDR2 SASEGT. The length of the CDR3 is 14 residues. For the CDR3, the DNA is TGTGCCAGCAGTCCACCGGGACTAGAAGAGACCCAGTACTTC. Protein sequence: CASSPPGLEETQYF.